A selection of T cell receptor beta chains follows, all from one sample in a study of PD-1 blockade in classical Hodgkin lymphoma. The method was immunoSEQ multiplex PCR; TCRdb's version includes in-frame clones alone and lacks a portion of them. The sample consists of about 110,000 clones, about 89% of them appearing once. The source material was peripheral blood mononuclear cells (PBMCs), sampled before the second cycle of nivolumab. All receptors derive from a human donor with classical Hodgkin lymphoma. Both conserved end residues are part of each CDR3. A D gene is named only where the DNA matches it firmly. The listing skips clone size in some rows; elsewhere it reads once, few, many or a size class.

J | V | size | D | DNA | CDR3
TRBJ2-1 | TRBV29-1 | NA | NA | TGCAGCGTTGAAGATCCAACAGGAAACTTGAATGAGCAGTTCTTC | CSVEDPTGNLNEQFF
TRBJ2-3 | TRBV30 | NA | TRBD1 | TGTGCCTGGAGTAGACAGGGGTTAGATACGCAGTATTTT | CAWSRQGLDTQYF
TRBJ1-5 | TRBV6-5 | NA | TRBD1 | TGTGCCAGCAGTCCCAAAGGGACAGTCGATCAGCCCCAGCATTTT | CASSPKGTVDQPQHF
TRBJ2-1 | TRBV27 | NA | TRBD2 | TGTGCCAGCACCAAGGTAGCGGGAGGGTCCTACAATGAGCAGTTCTTC | CASTKVAGGSYNEQFF
TRBJ1-1 | TRBV11-2 | once | TRBD1 | TGTGCCAGCAGCTTAGGCTGGGGGACAGGGGTAAGGGCTTTCTTT | CASSLGWGTGVRAFF
TRBJ2-3 | TRBV6-1 | NA | TRBD1 | TGTGCCAGCACGGACAGGGGGCAAACAGATACGCAGTATTTT | CASTDRGQTDTQYF
TRBJ2-2 | TRBV5-1 | NA | NA | TGCGCCAGCAGCTTGGACGCAGGCACCGGGGAGCTGTTTTTT | CASSLDAGTGELFF
TRBJ2-7 | TRBV6-5 | NA | NA | TGTGCCAGCAGTTTCGGGGGCCAGCCCTACGAGCAGTACTTC | CASSFGGQPYEQYF
TRBJ2-3 | TRBV4-3 | NA | TRBD2 | TGCGCCAGCAGCCAAGCAGGACTAGCGGGAGAGGATACGCAGTATTTT | CASSQAGLAGEDTQYF
TRBJ1-5 | TRBV30 | NA | NA | TGTGCCTGGAGTGTACGGCAGGGGCTCCCTTATAGCAATCAGCCCCAGCATTTT | CAWSVRQGLPYSNQPQHF
TRBJ1-1 | TRBV6-6 | NA | NA | TGTGCCAGCAGTTATGGGTCTAACACTGAAGCTTTCTTT | CASSYGSNTEAFF
TRBJ2-5 | TRBV6-1 | NA | NA | TGTGCCAGCAGTGAAGAATTAAGGACAGTTGCCGGAGAGACCCAGTACTTC | CASSEELRTVAGETQYF
TRBJ1-1 | TRBV19 | NA | NA | TGTGCCAGTAGTATTGTTGTGGGGGTGAGAGCTTTCTTT | CASSIVVGVRAFF
TRBJ2-3 | TRBV6-6 | NA | TRBD2 | TGTGCCAGCAGTTTAGCGGGAGGTGGGACAGATACGCAGTATTTT | CASSLAGGGTDTQYF
TRBJ1-1 | TRBV7-2 | NA | NA | TGTGCCAGCAGCTTAGGAAGGAGGTCGGCTTTCTTT | CASSLGRRSAFF
TRBJ2-3 | TRBV15 | NA | NA | TGTGCCACCAGAGAGATAATAAGGAGCGTTACAGATACGCAGTATTTT | CATREIIRSVTDTQYF
TRBJ1-3 | TRBV10-2 | NA | NA | TGCGCCAGCAGCGCGACAGCCTCTGGAAACACCATATATTTT | CASSATASGNTIYF
TRBJ1-2 | TRBV2 | NA | TRBD1 | TGTGCCAGCAGAAACTCCGGGACAGGGGGTAACTATGGCTACACCTTC | CASRNSGTGGNYGYTF
TRBJ1-4 | TRBV11-1 | NA | TRBD1 | TGTGCCAGCAGCCCGCACCCGACAGGGGTTGGCGAAAAACTGTTTTTT | CASSPHPTGVGEKLFF
TRBJ1-2 | TRBV5-5 | NA | NA | TGTGCCAGCAGCTTGTTTTCCCCCTACGAGAACTATGGCTACACCTTC | CASSLFSPYENYGYTF
TRBJ2-7 | TRBV30 | NA | NA | TGTGCCTGGAGTGTTTCCAGCGAGGGGCAGTACTTC | CAWSVSSEGQYF
TRBJ1-2 | TRBV27 | NA | NA | TGTGCCAGCAGGTGGGGTCAGGGCTATGGCTACACCTTC | CASRWGQGYGYTF
TRBJ2-1 | TRBV4-2 | NA | NA | TGTGCCAGCAGCCCACGTCAGGCTAGCGAATACAATGAGCAGTTCTTC | CASSPRQASEYNEQFF
TRBJ2-3 | TRBV2 | NA | TRBD2 | TGTGCCAGCAGTCCGTCTAGCGGGATGACAGATACGCAGTATTTT | CASSPSSGMTDTQYF
TRBJ2-7 | TRBV29-1 | NA | NA | TGCAGCGTCGAAGGCGGACAGTCCTACGAGCAGTACTTC | CSVEGGQSYEQYF
TRBJ2-2 | TRBV19 | NA | NA | TGTGCCAGTAGTATAGGTGGCAGGGGAACCGGGGAGCTGTTTTTT | CASSIGGRGTGELFF
TRBJ2-3 | TRBV9 | NA | TRBD1 | TGTGCCAGCAGCTTTGACAGGGGGCTGGTAGATACGCAGTATTTT | CASSFDRGLVDTQYF
TRBJ2-5 | TRBV5-1 | NA | NA | TGCGCCAGCAGCGGCGAAGAGACCCAGTACTTC | CASSGEETQYF
TRBJ2-4 | TRBV6-1 | NA | NA | TGTGCCAGCAATACCCCGGACGGAAAAAACATTCAGTACTTC | CASNTPDGKNIQYF
TRBJ2-5 | TRBV27 | once | NA | TGTGCCAGCAGTTTTGCCGGGGCCCAAGAGACCCAGTACTTC | CASSFAGAQETQYF
TRBJ2-5 | TRBV2 | NA | TRBD1 | TGTGCCAGCAGCGCCGGGACAGTCGAGACCCAGTACTTC | CASSAGTVETQYF
TRBJ2-1 | TRBV2 | NA | TRBD2 | TGTGCCAGCAGTGAACGAAGGGGACTAGCGGGAGACAATGAGCAGTTCTTC | CASSERRGLAGDNEQFF
TRBJ2-4 | TRBV7-8 | NA | NA | TGTGCCAGCAGCCCAGTGAGAGGTTTAGCCAAAAACATTCAGTACTTC | CASSPVRGLAKNIQYF
TRBJ2-3 | TRBV4-2 | once | TRBD2 | TGTGCCAGCAGCCAAGATTCGGATTCTGGGACTAGCGGGAGCCCTAGCACAGATACGCAGTATTTT | CASSQDSDSGTSGSPSTDTQYF
TRBJ2-1 | TRBV27 | NA | TRBD2 | TGTGCCAGCAGTCCAAACACCGGGACTAGCGGGAGGGCCGGTGTGAGAGGTGAGCAGTTCTTC | CASSPNTGTSGRAGVRGEQFF
TRBJ2-1 | TRBV7-9 | NA | NA | TGTGCCAGCAGGACCACAGGGACTGAGCAGTTCTTC | CASRTTGTEQFF
TRBJ1-6 | TRBV5-1 | NA | TRBD1 | TGCGCCAGCAGCAGGGACAGCAGCTCCTATAATTCACCCCTCCACTTT | CASSRDSSSYNSPLHF
TRBJ1-2 | TRBV6-8 | NA | TRBD1 | TGTGCCAGCTCCCCAGGGGGGGGGAACTTTAACTATGGCTACACCTTC | CASSPGGGNFNYGYTF
TRBJ2-3 | TRBV5-1 | once | TRBD2 | TGCGCCAGCAGCTTGGACGGGAGGGCGACAGATACGCAGTATTTT | CASSLDGRATDTQYF
TRBJ1-4 | TRBV7-9 | NA | NA | TGTGCCAGCAGCTCCTATGGGGGGGCTCAAGGGGAAAAACTGTTTTTT | CASSSYGGAQGEKLFF
TRBJ1-1 | TRBV29-1 | NA | TRBD1 | TGCAGCGCCCTTGATATGCAGGGGGCGGTAACTGAAGCTTTCTTT | CSALDMQGAVTEAFF
TRBJ2-5 | TRBV7-2 | NA | NA | TGTGCCAGCAGCTTAAACACTAGAAGATGGACCCAGTACTTC | CASSLNTRRWTQYF
TRBJ2-7 | TRBV4-1 | NA | NA | TGCGCCAGCAGCCAAGAATCGGGACGGGGCTACGAGCAGTACTTC | CASSQESGRGYEQYF
TRBJ1-2 | TRBV7-6 | NA | TRBD1 | TGTGCCAGCAGCTTAACAGGGGTTGGGAACTATGGCTACACCTTC | CASSLTGVGNYGYTF
TRBJ2-1 | TRBV30 | NA | TRBD1 | TGTGCCTGGAGTTTCATCGGACAGGGGACATACAATGAGCAGTTCTTC | CAWSFIGQGTYNEQFF
TRBJ2-6 | TRBV18 | once | NA | TGTGCCAGCTCGTCGGGCTCTGGGGCCAACGTCCTGACTTTC | CASSSGSGANVLTF